A selection of T cell receptor beta chains follows, all from one sample in a study of cytomegalovirus exposure and HLA in healthy donors. Sequencing was performed with immunoSEQ multiplex PCR; in TCRdb, only in-frame clones are kept and a portion is missing. The sample holds about 100,000 clones, about three quarters seen once. The sequenced sample consisted of PBMCs. The receptor set was obtained from a man between 25 and 39 years old in good health and CMV-seronegative. Each CDR3 is given with its conserved first and last residue. Fields, in order: CDR3 DNA, CDR3 protein, D gene, clone size, J gene, V gene. A D gene is named only where the DNA matches it firmly. Clone size appears in some rows only: once, few, many, or a class for an expanded clone.

TGTGCCAGCAGTTTGCAGGGGGGAAACTACAATGAGCAGTTCTTC | CASSLQGGNYNEQFF | NA | NA | TRBJ2-1 | TRBV27
TGTGCCAGCAGCGGTCCGGGACTAGAGACCCAGTACTTC | CASSGPGLETQYF | NA | NA | TRBJ2-5 | TRBV27
TGTGCCAGCAGCTTTGAGAGCTCCTACGAGCAGTACTTC | CASSFESSYEQYF | NA | NA | TRBJ2-7 | TRBV7-9
TGCGCCAGCAGCCAAGAATTTGGTACTAGCGGGACCTGGGGCATTCAGTACTTC | CASSQEFGTSGTWGIQYF | TRBD2 | NA | TRBJ2-4 | TRBV4-1
TGTGCCAGCAGCCTAGGACCGGGACTAGCGGGGGGAAAAGAGACCCAGTACTTC | CASSLGPGLAGGKETQYF | TRBD2 | NA | TRBJ2-5 | TRBV7-2
TGTGCTAGTGGTCCGATGGGGGCGGAGACCCAGTACTTC | CASGPMGAETQYF | NA | NA | TRBJ2-5 | TRBV12-5
TGTGCCAGCAGGAGACACAACACTGAAGCTTTCTTT | CASRRHNTEAFF | NA | NA | TRBJ1-1 | TRBV28
TGTGCCAGCAGCTTAGAAGGGCCAACTTTCGGGGATGGCTACACCTTC | CASSLEGPTFGDGYTF | NA | NA | TRBJ1-2 | TRBV11-2
TGTGCCAGCACCCCCGCGGGGGTCTCCTACGAGCAGTACTTC | CASTPAGVSYEQYF | TRBD2 | NA | TRBJ2-7 | TRBV27
TGTGCCAGCAGTGACTCGGGACAGGGGATCAATGAGCAGTTCTTC | CASSDSGQGINEQFF | TRBD1 | NA | TRBJ2-1 | TRBV6-5
TGTGCCAGCAGCTCTTTCCCGGTCGGCTCCTACAATGAGCAGTTCTTC | CASSSFPVGSYNEQFF | NA | NA | TRBJ2-1 | TRBV27
TGTGCCAGCAGCGTAGAAGGGGGATTGAACACTGAAGCTTTCTTT | CASSVEGGLNTEAFF | NA | NA | TRBJ1-1 | TRBV9
TGTGCCAGCAGCGTAGATCCGGACTCGAGCTCCTACAATGAGCAGTTCTTC | CASSVDPDSSSYNEQFF | NA | NA | TRBJ2-1 | TRBV9
TGTGCCAGTAGTCCGCCGGGACAAATGCAGCCCCAGCATTTT | CASSPPGQMQPQHF | NA | NA | TRBJ1-5 | TRBV19
TGTGCCAGCAGTTCCCGGCCTAGCGGGGGAGACAATGAGCAGTTCTTC | CASSSRPSGGDNEQFF | TRBD2 | NA | TRBJ2-1 | TRBV6-5
TGTGCCAGCAGTGTTAAACGGGGGGGTACGCAGTATTTT | CASSVKRGGTQYF | TRBD2 | NA | TRBJ2-3 | TRBV2
TGTGCCAGCAGTTACGGGGGACAAACCTACGAGCAGTACTTC | CASSYGGQTYEQYF | NA | few | TRBJ2-7 | TRBV6-6
TGTGCCAGTAGTATTCCCAGGGGGCAAGCTTTCTTT | CASSIPRGQAFF | TRBD1 | NA | TRBJ1-1 | TRBV19
TGTGCCAGCAGTTACTCGGGACAGGGCTACGAGCAGTACTTC | CASSYSGQGYEQYF | TRBD1 | NA | TRBJ2-7 | TRBV6-5
TGTGCCAGCAGTGAGCAGTCTCCTGATACGCAGTATTTT | CASSEQSPDTQYF | NA | NA | TRBJ2-3 | TRBV2
TGCGCCAGCAGCTTGGTAGCGGCCAGCTCCTACAATGAGCAGTTCTTC | CASSLVAASSYNEQFF | NA | NA | TRBJ2-1 | TRBV5-1
TGTGCCAGCAGCAAGACCGGGACAGGAGCCTACGAGCAGTACTTC | CASSKTGTGAYEQYF | TRBD1 | NA | TRBJ2-7 | TRBV7-2
TGCGCCAGCAGCTGGGGAAACCAGGGACAGGTTTATGGCTACACCTTC | CASSWGNQGQVYGYTF | TRBD1 | NA | TRBJ1-2 | TRBV5-1
TGTGCCAGCAGGACTAGCGGGGGGCCTGGCAATGAGCAGTTCTTC | CASRTSGGPGNEQFF | TRBD2 | few | TRBJ2-1 | TRBV28
TGTGCCACCCCAGGCGGGGAATACGAGCAGTACTTC | CATPGGEYEQYF | NA | NA | TRBJ2-7 | TRBV28
TGCGCCAGCAGCTTGGCCCTCGGGTTTGCGGGGCCCCTCCAAGAGACCCAGTACTTC | CASSLALGFAGPLQETQYF | NA | NA | TRBJ2-5 | TRBV5-1
TGCGCCAGCAGTGGAGATACAGGGGGGAATCAGCCCCAGCATTTT | CASSGDTGGNQPQHF | TRBD1 | NA | TRBJ1-5 | TRBV10-2
TGTGCCTGGAGAGCGGGAAACACCATATATTTT | CAWRAGNTIYF | NA | NA | TRBJ1-3 | TRBV30
TGTGCCAGCAGCAAAGGACAGAGAGAAGCTTTCTTT | CASSKGQREAFF | NA | NA | TRBJ1-1 | TRBV9
TGTGCCAGCTCACCACGGACAGACTCGAACACTGAAGCTTTCTTT | CASSPRTDSNTEAFF | NA | few | TRBJ1-1 | TRBV18
TGTGCCAGCAGCTCCCCCCGACGCTTCACTATATACAATGAGCAGTTCTTC | CASSSPRRFTIYNEQFF | NA | NA | TRBJ2-1 | TRBV7-8
TGTGCCAGCAGCGAAAGACCCCCTAGCGGGGACGAGACAGATACGCAGTATTTT | CASSERPPSGDETDTQYF | TRBD2 | NA | TRBJ2-3 | TRBV4-2
TGTGCCTGGATGGGGGGACAGGCAGTGAGGTACTATGGCTACACCTTC | CAWMGGQAVRYYGYTF | TRBD1 | NA | TRBJ1-2 | TRBV30
TGCGCCAGCAGCCCTAGCGGGACGGGCACCGGGGAGCTGTTTTTT | CASSPSGTGTGELFF | TRBD2 | once | TRBJ2-2 | TRBV5-1
TGTGCTAGTGGTTTGTCAGCCGGGACTCAGCATGAGCAGTTCTTC | CASGLSAGTQHEQFF | NA | NA | TRBJ2-1 | TRBV12-5
TGTGCCTGGAGTGTATCTCTTTTGGTCCAGTCCACAGATACGCAGTATTTT | CAWSVSLLVQSTDTQYF | NA | NA | TRBJ2-3 | TRBV30
TGCAGCGTTAGTCCCCCTGGGGGCGGTGTCGGGAATGAGCAGTTCTTC | CSVSPPGGGVGNEQFF | NA | NA | TRBJ2-1 | TRBV29-1
TGTGCCAGCAGCCAACAGGGGGGTTTTCGTTGGAACACTGAAGCTTTCTTT | CASSQQGGFRWNTEAFF | TRBD1 | NA | TRBJ1-1 | TRBV5-6
TGTGCCAGCTCCGGGGATGCCTACGAGCAGTACTTC | CASSGDAYEQYF | NA | NA | TRBJ2-7 | TRBV18
TGCAGCGTTGAGGCGTTTGAGGGCACTGAAGCTTTCTTT | CSVEAFEGTEAFF | NA | NA | TRBJ1-1 | TRBV29-1
TGCGCCAGCAGCCAAGAAGGGGCCTGGACAGCGACGCAGTATTTT | CASSQEGAWTATQYF | NA | NA | TRBJ2-3 | TRBV4-1
TGCAGCGTTGAAGAAGGACTAACAGATACGCAGTATTTT | CSVEEGLTDTQYF | NA | NA | TRBJ2-3 | TRBV29-1
TGTGCCAGCAGCGGACAGGGACCGCACTCCTACGAGCAGTACTTC | CASSGQGPHSYEQYF | TRBD1 | NA | TRBJ2-7 | TRBV6-5
TGTGCCAGCACCTTAAATGCGGGGCTGGAGCTGTTTTTT | CASTLNAGLELFF | NA | NA | TRBJ2-2 | TRBV28
TGTGCCAGCAGCTTAGAAGGGGGCTCTGGAAACACCATATATTTT | CASSLEGGSGNTIYF | NA | NA | TRBJ1-3 | TRBV7-9